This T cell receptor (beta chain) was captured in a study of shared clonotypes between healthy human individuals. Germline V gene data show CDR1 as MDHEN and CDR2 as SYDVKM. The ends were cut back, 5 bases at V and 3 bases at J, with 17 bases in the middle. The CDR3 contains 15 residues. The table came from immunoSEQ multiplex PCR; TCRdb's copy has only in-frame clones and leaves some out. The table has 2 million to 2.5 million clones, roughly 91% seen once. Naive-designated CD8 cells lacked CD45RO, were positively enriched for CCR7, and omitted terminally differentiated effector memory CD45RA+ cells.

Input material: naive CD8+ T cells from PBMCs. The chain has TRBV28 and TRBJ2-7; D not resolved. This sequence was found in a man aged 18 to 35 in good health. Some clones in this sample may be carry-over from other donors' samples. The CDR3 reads CASSRIWDNSYEQYF. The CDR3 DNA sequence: TGTGCCAGCAGTCGAATATGGGATAATAGCTACGAGCAGTACTTC. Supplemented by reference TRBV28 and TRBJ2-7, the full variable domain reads DVKVTQSSRYLVKRTGEKVFLECVQDMDHENMFWYRQDPGLGLRLIYFSYDVKMKEKGDIPEGYSVSREKKERFSLILESASTNQTSMYLCASSRIWDNSYEQYFGPGTRLTVT.